Reported below is one TCR beta chain. Its antigen remains unidentified. There are 16 residues in the CDR3. Germline loops: CDR1 SGHDN, CDR2 FVKESK. With 2 bases removed from V and 2 bases from J, the gap between germline ends came to 12 bases. This sample is part of a study of blood T cells in healthy people across ages. Alongside a J-beta primer mix, a sample-barcoded 5' primer served in a second PCR lasting about 7 to 11 cycles. One entry per CDR3 protein results from TCRdb running MiXCR on the 5' RACE reads. Found here are fewer than 1,000,000 distinct CDR3 sequences, around half of them singletons; the top ten hold about a sixth. Study results and caveats: Leaving the PBMCs unsorted stopped any conclusive comparison of naive versus antigen-experienced cells.

The TCR sequence derives from an elderly man in good health. J is TRBJ2-2 and V is TRBV14, with D tentatively TRBD1 (6 bases). Specimen: blood. CDR3 sequence (DNA): TGTGCCAGCAGCCAACTGACAGGACATAACACCGGGGAGCTGTTTTTT. Amino acids: CASSQLTGHNTGELFF.